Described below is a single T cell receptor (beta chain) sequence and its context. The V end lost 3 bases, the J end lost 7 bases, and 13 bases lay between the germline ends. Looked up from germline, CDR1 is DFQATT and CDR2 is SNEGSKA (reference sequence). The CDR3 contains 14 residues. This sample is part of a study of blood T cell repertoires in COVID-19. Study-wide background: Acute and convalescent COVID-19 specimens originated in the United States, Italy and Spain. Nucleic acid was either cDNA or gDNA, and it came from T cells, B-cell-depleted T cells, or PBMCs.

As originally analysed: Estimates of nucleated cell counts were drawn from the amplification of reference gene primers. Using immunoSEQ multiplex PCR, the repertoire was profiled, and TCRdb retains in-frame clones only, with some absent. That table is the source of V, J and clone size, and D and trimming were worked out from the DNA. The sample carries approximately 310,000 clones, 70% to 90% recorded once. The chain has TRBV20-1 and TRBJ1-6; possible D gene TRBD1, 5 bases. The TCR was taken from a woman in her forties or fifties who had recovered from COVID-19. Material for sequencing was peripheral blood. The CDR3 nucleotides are TGCAGTGCTAGTCGCGCAGGGCTCAATTCACCCCTCCACTTT. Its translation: CSASRAGLNSPLHF.